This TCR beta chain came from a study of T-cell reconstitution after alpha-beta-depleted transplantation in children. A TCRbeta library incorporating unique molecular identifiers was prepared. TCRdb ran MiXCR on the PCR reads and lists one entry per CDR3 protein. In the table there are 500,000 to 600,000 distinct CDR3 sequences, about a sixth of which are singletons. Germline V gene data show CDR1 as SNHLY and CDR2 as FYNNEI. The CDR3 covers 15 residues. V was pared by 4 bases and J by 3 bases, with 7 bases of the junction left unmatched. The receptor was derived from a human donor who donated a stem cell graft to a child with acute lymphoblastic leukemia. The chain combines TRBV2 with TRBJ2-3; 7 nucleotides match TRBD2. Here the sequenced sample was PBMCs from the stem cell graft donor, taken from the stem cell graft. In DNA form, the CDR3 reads TGTGCCAGCAGTGTAGAGGCGGGAGCAACAGATACGCAGTATTTT. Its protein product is CASSVEAGATDTQYF.